This TCR beta chain was found in a study of T cells in Graves' hyperthyroidism and ophthalmopathy. Amplified regions were TCR beta CDR3 sequences from RNA transcripts. An initial round of RT-PCR targeting the TCR CDR3 relied on the HTBI primer set. TCRdb fed the multiplex PCR reads into MiXCR, producing one record per CDR3 protein. The sample gives over 300,000 distinct CDR3 sequences, about an eighth of which show up once; almost 35% is in the top ten. CDR3 size: 15 residues. The V gene lost 4 bases and the J gene lost 3 bases, with 12 bases spanning the gap. The germline CDR1 and CDR2 sequences are LGHDT and YNNKEL (reference sequence). This clonotype was seen a handful of times.

Sequencing used blood. The chain recombines TRBV3-1 with TRBJ1-4; D call uncertain. This receptor was obtained from a middle-aged woman with Graves' ophthalmopathy. CDR3 DNA: TGTGCCAGCAGCCCAGTCCCCGATTCTAATGAAAAACTGTTTTTT. The encoded protein is CASSPVPDSNEKLFF.